The table lists the clone carrying this T cell receptor (beta chain) with many counts. Its antigen is currently unknown. Every cDNA TCR molecule received its own unique molecular identifier. In TCRdb, the 5' RACE reads were re-called with MiXCR into one record per CDR3 protein. The repertoire holds around 27,000 distinct CDR3 sequences, with 5% to 6.5% as singletons. The data are from a study of spatial heterogeneity in lung cancer. The wider study: Sequenced were any available follow-up PBMC samples, which had been obtained a median of around two years after resection. Sequences of the beta chain were consistently detected in greater numbers than alpha-chain sequences. Regarding the study as a whole: Ubiquitous expanded tumor TCRs surfaced in blood more at resection than they did at follow-up.

CDR1 and CDR2 from the germline V gene are SGHTA and FQGNSA. V was clipped by 3 bases and J by 2 bases; unmatched bases: 10. This CDR3 region has 17 residues. Time point here: blood at routine non-recurrence follow-up after resection. The input material, whole RNA from tumor, nontumor lung or frozen PBMC, was sequenced unsorted. This specimen consisted of PBMCs, obtained at follow-up. This clonotype originated in a male donor with early-stage non-small cell lung cancer. The chain recombines TRBV7-2 with TRBJ2-1; 7 positions match TRBD1. The CDR3 spells CASSFINRGRTYNEQFF. CDR3 nucleotide sequence: TGTGCCAGCAGCTTTATCAACAGGGGAAGAACCTACAATGAGCAGTTCTTC. The full variable domain, completed using reference TRBV7-2 and TRBJ2-1, is GAGVSQSPSNKVTEKGKDVELRCDPISGHTALYWYRQSLGQGLEFLIYFQGNSAPDKSGLPSDRFSAERTGGSVSTLTIQRTQQEDSAVYLCASSFINRGRTYNEQFFGPGTRLTVL.